The text below deals with one T cell receptor (beta chain). This clonotype was counted ten times or more. Its recognized antigen is unknown. Per-base qualities were not stored, and no clone one base away is much larger. This record comes from a study of Graves' ophthalmopathy and Graves' hyperthyroidism (dated by TCRdb to 2017 to 2018). Regarding the study in general: Peripheral blood was collected at initial diagnosis, before any treatment. In more than five hyperthyroidism patients, the T-cell repertoires found in thyroid tissue were compared with those found in blood. A discovery set of 90 to 100 patients (43 ophthalmopathy, 57 stable hyperthyroidism) was enrolled to explore V-J signatures distinguishing ophthalmopathy from hyperthyroidism. An independent validation cohort was composed of 18 hyperthyroidism patients and 15 to 17 patients who later progressed from hyperthyroidism to ophthalmopathy. The study used TCR beta repertoire signatures to distinguish Graves' ophthalmopathy from Graves' hyperthyroidism and to predict progression to ophthalmopathy. In total, 135 blood samples were TCR-sequenced: fewer than 50 ophthalmopathy, over 70 hyperthyroidism and approximately 17 hyperthyroidism-to-ophthalmopathy patients. Following sampling, methimazole starting at 30 mg daily was administered to hyperthyroidism patients, and high-dose intravenous methylprednisolone was administered to ophthalmopathy patients.

Reading the germline V gene gives CDR1 MDHEN and CDR2 SYDVKM. The CDR3 contains 13 residues, cysteine and phenylalanine counted. Here the CDR3 DNA is all that survives: 39 bases in frame from base 1. Compared with germline, V lacks 5 bases and J lacks 5 bases; bases without a gene match: 5. What the work shows at the level of the full study, not this receptor alone: Most of the expanded thyroid clonotypes with a frequency above 0.001 were also detected in blood, and it was suggested that the thyroid immune response may be reflected by blood repertoires. Sample size was not statistically predetermined, and group allocation was not concealed from the investigators. The 13-signature model separated ophthalmopathy from stable hyperthyroidism with roughly 89% sensitivity and approximately 83% specificity in cross-validation, and 80%/75% in the test set. In validation, the model predicted ophthalmopathy progression with about 71% sensitivity and roughly 72% specificity; 12 predicted patients were CT-confirmed with GO in a median of about 6.2 months.

For repertoire sequencing, the TCR beta CDR3 regions were amplified from RNA transcripts. The first round of RT-PCR was done with HTBI primers and the Qiagen OneStep RT-PCR kit, and was followed by a second round of multiplex PCR, then size selection and purification. Libraries were sequenced on an Illumina HiSeq2000 using paired-end 100 bp reads. For the original study's pipeline: SOAPnuke was used to process the reads, removing any read that contained adapters or uncalled bases, had a mean Phred below 15, or lacked an exact match to the constant primer or identifier. COPE v1.2.5 was used to merge the high-quality paired reads. Each unique nucleotide sequence was treated as a clonotype, and MiTCR v1.1 was used to align the clonotypes to the IMGT TRB V, D and J references. Analysis was restricted to V-J combinations with a frequency above 0.0001, which covered about 99% of repertoires. A TCR clonal expansion and chaos score per V-J combination was defined as the ratio of F50 clonal expansion to chaos observed in the TCRdist matrix. Features were reduced by Welch's t-statistics and random forest to 10 to 15 V-J combinations, which fed a naive Bayes classifier. The Morisita-Horn index was used to measure how similar the thyroid and blood repertoires were. Using fastp at Q25 and MiXCR, TCRdb reprocessed the public reads and kept productive beta chains. Identical CDR3 proteins give one entry, which carries the most common genes and DNA. The V and J calls come from TCRdb's annotation, not from the publication. The sample profile shows 24,000 or so distinct CDR3 sequences; 45% to 60% of them were found once. The ten biggest clones cover approximately 6.7% of the sample.

Hyperthyroidism was defined as stable when no progression to ophthalmopathy occurred within 18 months of follow-up. The hyperthyroidism patients were 18 to 65 years old and newly diagnosed, with a disease duration of less than 2 months. Patients with other autoimmune diseases, uncontrolled infections, pregnancy or lactation were excluded from the study. Diagnosis was based on clinical symptoms, serum thyroxine, TRAb, thyroid ultrasound and orbital computed tomography. Using Ficoll-Paque density gradient centrifugation, PBMCs were isolated from 8.5 to 10 ml of fresh peripheral blood. Total RNA was extracted with Trizol reagent and quality-checked on an Agilent 2100 Bioanalyzer.

The rearranged chain carries TRBV28 and TRBJ2-7, with 8 bases in between that match TRBD1. Material for sequencing was peripheral blood. This TCR was recovered from an adult woman with stable Graves' hyperthyroidism. This receptor has the CDR3 CASSPGGKDEQYF. DNA sequence: TGTGCCAGCAGTCCAGGGGGCAAAGACGAGCAGTACTTC.